The entry below describes one T cell receptor beta chain. The sample is drawn from a study of T cell changes during pregnancy in multiple sclerosis. J was trimmed by 2 bases and V by 4 bases; bases with no gene match: 14. The CDR3 is 19 residues long. Germline values: CDR1 LGHNA, CDR2 YSLEER. Libraries were prepared by immunoSEQ multiplex PCR; TCRdb keeps only in-frame clonotypes and omits some of them. This sample has some 71,000 clones; about 90% occur once, and the top ten carry roughly 1.5%. This sequence originates from a female donor with multiple sclerosis, enrolled in a pregnancy study. The chain has TRBV4-3 and TRBJ2-7; TRBD2 aligns across 13 bases. The specimen was peripheral blood, collected after pregnancy. CDR3 region: CASSPRLAGGTAPPYEQYF. The CDR3 nucleotides are TGCGCCAGCAGCCCGCGACTAGCGGGAGGTACCGCCCCCCCCTACGAGCAGTACTTC.